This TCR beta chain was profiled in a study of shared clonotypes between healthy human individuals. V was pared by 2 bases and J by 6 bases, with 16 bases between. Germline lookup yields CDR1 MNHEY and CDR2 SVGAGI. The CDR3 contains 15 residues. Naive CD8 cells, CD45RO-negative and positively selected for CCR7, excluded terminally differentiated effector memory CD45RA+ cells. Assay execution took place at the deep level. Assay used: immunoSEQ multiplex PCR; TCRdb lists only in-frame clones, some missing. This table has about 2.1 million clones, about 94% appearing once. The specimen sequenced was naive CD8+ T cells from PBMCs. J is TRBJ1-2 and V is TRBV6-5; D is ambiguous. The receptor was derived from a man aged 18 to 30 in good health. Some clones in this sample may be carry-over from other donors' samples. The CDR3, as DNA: TGTGCCAGCAGTTACCGGGCAGTCCCGTGGGATGGCTACACCTTC. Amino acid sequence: CASSYRAVPWDGYTF.